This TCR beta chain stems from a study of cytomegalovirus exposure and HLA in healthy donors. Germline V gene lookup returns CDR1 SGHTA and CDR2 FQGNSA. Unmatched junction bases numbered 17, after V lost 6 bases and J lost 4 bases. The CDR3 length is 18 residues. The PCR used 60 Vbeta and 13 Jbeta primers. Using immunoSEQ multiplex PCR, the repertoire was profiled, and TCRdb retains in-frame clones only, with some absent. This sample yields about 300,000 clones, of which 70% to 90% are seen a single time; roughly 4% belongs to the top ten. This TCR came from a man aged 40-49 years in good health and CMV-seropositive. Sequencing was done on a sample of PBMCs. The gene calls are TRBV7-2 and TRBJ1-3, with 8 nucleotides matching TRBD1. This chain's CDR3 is CASRLRGSGGVEGNTIYF. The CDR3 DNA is TGTGCCAGCAGACTAAGAGGGTCAGGGGGCGTCGAAGGAAACACCATATATTTT. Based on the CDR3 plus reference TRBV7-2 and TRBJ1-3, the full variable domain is GAGVSQSPSNKVTEKGKDVELRCDPISGHTALYWYRQSLGQGLEFLIYFQGNSAPDKSGLPSDRFSAERTGGSVSTLTIQRTQQEDSAVYLCASRLRGSGGVEGNTIYFGEGSWLTVV.